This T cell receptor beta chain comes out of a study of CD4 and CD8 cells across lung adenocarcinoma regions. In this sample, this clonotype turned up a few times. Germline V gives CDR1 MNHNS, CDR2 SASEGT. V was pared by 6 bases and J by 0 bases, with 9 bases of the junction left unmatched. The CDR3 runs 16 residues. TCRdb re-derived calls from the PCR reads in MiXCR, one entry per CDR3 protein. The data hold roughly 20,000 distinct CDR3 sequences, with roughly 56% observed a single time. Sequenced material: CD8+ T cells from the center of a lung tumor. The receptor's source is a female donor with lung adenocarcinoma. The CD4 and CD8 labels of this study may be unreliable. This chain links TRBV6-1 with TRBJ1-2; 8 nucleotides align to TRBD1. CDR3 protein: CASSKRQGTANYGYTF. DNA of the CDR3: TGTGCCAGCAGCAAAAGACAGGGGACAGCTAACTATGGCTACACCTTC.